The clone carrying this T cell receptor (beta chain) was found a few times. Antigen: not known. This sample stems from a study of identical twins. Study-wide findings and caveats: One should note that invariant MAIT and iNKT cells could partly confound zero-insertion analyses.

The J segment lost 4 bases and the V segment lost 8 bases, leaving 7 bases of the junction unmatched. The CDR3 has 13 residues. Germline V gene lookup returns CDR1 LGHDT and CDR2 YNNKEL (reference sequence). Template switching, a step in the protocol, added a universal primer site, and cDNA carried unique molecular identifiers. One entry per CDR3 protein, called by TCRdb with MiXCR from the 5' RACE reads. The data hold about 790,000 distinct CDR3 sequences, with over 15% observed a single time. All donors comprised healthy Caucasians. The same sample was also used in a study of T cells expressing NK-cell markers. That work adds: Dominance of the CD3+CD56-NKG2C+ fraction by these clonotypes also held in several donors.

Sequenced sample: PBMCs. The chain combines TRBV3-1 with TRBJ1-1, with 7 bases aligning to TRBD1. This TCR was recovered from a woman aged 18-29 years in good health. The CDR3 sequence is CASANRGGTEAFF. The CDR3 nucleotides are TGTGCCAGCGCAAACAGGGGTGGCACTGAAGCTTTCTTT.